This entry describes one TCR beta chain. Patients with alopecia areata provided lesional scalp punch biopsies as well as peripheral blood. Sorted out of PBMCs were CD4+ T cells and CD8+ T cells. The source of the sample is a study of CD8+ T cells in alopecia areata. Following RNA extraction, reverse transcription yielded cDNA that acted as the sequencing template. Repertoires were generated with immunoSEQ multiplex PCR, while TCRdb's copy carries only in-frame clones and drops some. The sample carries some 170,000 clones, 50% to 60% recorded once. In germline, CDR1 is SQVTM, CDR2 ANQGSEA. The CDR3 consists of 10 residues. V dropped 5 bases and J dropped 8 bases, with 9 bases sitting between them.

This TCR was sampled from a human donor with alopecia areata. The sample consisted of CD4+ T cells sorted from blood, taken at week 0. V and J are TRBV29-1 and TRBJ1-2; D is ambiguous. Here the CDR3 reads CSVRVEGYTF. CDR3 sequence (DNA): TGCAGCGTTCGAGTTGAGGGCTACACCTTC.